Below are 14 T cell receptor beta chains sequenced from a single sample in a study of blood T cell repertoires in COVID-19. The method was immunoSEQ multiplex PCR; TCRdb's version includes in-frame clones alone and lacks a portion of them. The table has some 180,000 clones, roughly 79% seen once. Material for sequencing was peripheral blood. The source is a woman aged 80 or over with COVID-19, enrolled during active disease.

This clone has just one count. The chain has TRBV18 and TRBJ1-1; TRBD1 might be the D (5 bases). The V end was cut by 2 bases, the J end by 4 bases, with 11 bases between. The CDR3 contains 14 residues. Germline CDR1 is KGHSH and CDR2 is LQKENI. CDR3 protein: CASSPYGGITEAFF. CDR3 nucleotides: TGTGCCAGCTCACCATACGGGGGAATCACTGAAGCTTTCTTT.

The genes are TRBV15 and TRBJ1-2, with D maybe TRBD1 (5 bases). The CDR3 covers 16 residues. Trimming pared 0 bases from V and 0 bases from J, leaving 11 bases between. The germline V gene has CDR1 LNHNV and CDR2 YYDKDF (reference sequence). The CDR3: CATSRDLRGANYGYTF. The CDR3, as DNA: TGTGCCACCAGCAGAGATCTACGGGGGGCTAACTATGGCTACACCTTC. Together with reference TRBV15 and TRBJ1-2, the CDR3 gives the full variable domain: DAMVIQNPRYQVTQFGKPVTLSCSQTLNHNVMYWYQQKSSQAPKLLFHYYDKDFNNEADTPDNFQSRRPNTSFCFLDIRSPGLGDTAMYLCATSRDLRGANYGYTFGSGTRLTVV.

The table lists this clone with a few counts. The chain joins TRBV6-5 to TRBJ1-2; perhaps TRBD1 as D (5 bases). The CDR3 runs to 15 residues. Per the germline V gene, CDR1 is MNHEY and CDR2 is SVGAGI. Trimming pared 5 bases from V and 1 base from J, leaving 14 bases between. Here the CDR3 DNA reads TGTGCCAGCAGTCCACGGACAAGACTTAACTATGGCTACACCTTC. Amino acid sequence: CASSPRTRLNYGYTF.

The rearrangement uses TRBV4-3 and TRBJ2-2, with a weak D call TRBD1 (5 bases). CDR3 length equals 16 residues. Trimming left V 0 bases short and J 6 bases short, with 14 bases between. CDR1 and CDR2 (germline): LGHNA, YSLEER. The DNA for the CDR3 is TGCGCCAGCAGCCAAGATCACACAGGTGGATCCGGGGAGCTGTTTTTT. It encodes CASSQDHTGGSGELFF.

The rearrangement joins TRBV2 to TRBJ2-4, with 9 bases matching TRBD2. This CDR3 region has 19 residues. The junction had 15 bases not matched to a gene; V was cut back by 0 bases and J by 6 bases. CDR1 and CDR2 from the germline V gene are SNHLY and FYNNEI. In nucleotides, the CDR3 is TGTGCCAGCAGTGAAGCGCTTGGAGGGTCTAGCGGGACCAGAAACATTCAGTACTTC. As protein: CASSEALGGSSGTRNIQYF.

The chain links TRBV7-9 to TRBJ2-1; TRBD1 agrees at 9 bases. V shed 4 bases and J 8 bases; nucleotides not matched to a gene: 9. This CDR3 is 15 amino acids long. From germline, CDR1 is SEHNR and CDR2 FQNEAQ (reference sequence). CDR3 sequence: CASSSRTGVVDEQFF. CDR3 nucleotide sequence: TGTGCCAGCAGCTCCCGGACAGGGGTGGTCGATGAGCAGTTCTTC. Complete variable domain (other parts from reference TRBV7-9 and TRBJ2-1): DTGVSQNPRHKITKRGQNVTFRCDPISEHNRLYWYRQTLGQGPEFLTYFQNEAQLEKSRLLSDRFSAERPKGSFSTLEIQRTEQGDSAMYLCASSSRTGVVDEQFFGPGTRLTVL.

The gene calls are TRBV4-1 and TRBJ1-6, with unresolved D. The CDR3 contains 15 residues. CDR1 and CDR2 from the germline V gene are MGHRA and YSYEKL. V was shortened by 2 bases and J by 9 bases, with 14 bases between the two germline ends. Here the CDR3 DNA reads TGCGCCAGCAGCCAACCTGGACTGTTCAGTTCACCCCTCCACTTT. Residues: CASSQPGLFSSPLHF.

This sequence joins TRBV11-2 and TRBJ1-2; TRBD1 matches at 7 bases. This CDR3 comprises 14 residues. V dropped 5 bases and J dropped 4; count of bases not matched to a gene: 7. The germline CDR1 and CDR2 sequences are SGHAT and FQNNGV. In DNA, the CDR3 is TGTGCCAGCAGCCCCAGGGACAGCTTCTATGGCTACACCTTC. Translation: CASSPRDSFYGYTF.

The chain uses TRBV30 and TRBJ1-2; the D gene is possibly TRBD1 (6 bases). Trimming removed 3 bases from V and 4 bases from J, with 9 bases in between. The CDR3 loop spans 12 amino acids. In germline, CDR1 is GTSNPN, CDR2 SVGIG (reference sequence). Here the CDR3 DNA reads TGTGCCTGGAGCTACAGGGCCTATGGCTACACCTTC. Its translation is CAWSYRAYGYTF.

The V gene is TRBV5-4, the J gene TRBJ1-4, with 8 bases aligning to TRBD1. The CDR3 spans 16 residues. V lost 2 bases and J lost 3; bases outside the gene matches: 6. CDR1 and CDR2 from the germline V gene are SGHNT and YYREEE (reference sequence). The CDR3 nucleotides read TGTGCCAGCAGCTTTTGGGGACAGGTTCCTAATGAAAAACTGTTTTTT. Protein product: CASSFWGQVPNEKLFF.

In nucleotides, the CDR3 is TGTGCCAGCTCAAACGGACAGGGAACCTACAATGAGCAGTTCTTC. This translates into CASSNGQGTYNEQFF. The chain joins TRBV18 to TRBJ2-1, with 8 bases aligning to TRBD1. Per the germline V gene, CDR1 is KGHSH and CDR2 is LQKENI. The CDR3 is 15 amino acids. Losses at the gene ends were 5 bases for V and 2 bases for J; bases not matched to a gene: 5.

The rearrangement joins TRBV4-1 to TRBJ2-7, with a possible D match to TRBD2 (5 bases). The V gene lost 1 base and the J gene lost 2 bases, with 12 bases spanning the gap. Per germline, CDR1 MGHRA and CDR2 YSYEKL. The CDR3 spans 15 residues. CDR3 protein: CASSQGPTGTYEQYF. The CDR3, as DNA: TGCGCCAGCAGCCAAGGCCCCACGGGGACCTACGAGCAGTACTTC.

The chain combines TRBV6-6 with TRBJ2-3; tentative D call: TRBD2 (5 bases). Trimming cost V 5 bases and J 2 bases, with 14 bases left between them. The CDR3 length is 15 residues. CDR1 is MNHNY, CDR2 SVGAGI, per germline (reference sequence). The chain's CDR3 is CASSPRRPATDTQYF. The CDR3 bases are TGTGCCAGCAGTCCTCGGAGGCCAGCCACAGATACGCAGTATTTT.

This chain links TRBV24-1 with TRBJ1-1; D unresolved. V lost 7 bases and J lost 0, with 8 bases in between. CDR3 length: 13 amino acids. Germline V gene data show CDR1 as KGHDR and CDR2 as SFDVKD. Here the CDR3 DNA reads TGTGCCACCAGATCGCGGGTGAACACTGAAGCTTTCTTT. It translates to CATRSRVNTEAFF.